There are a few counts of the clone carrying this T cell receptor beta chain. Libraries were prepared by immunoSEQ multiplex PCR; TCRdb keeps only in-frame clonotypes and omits some of them. Of about 7,600 clones detected, more than 50% appear once; the ten largest clones hold 12%. This sample is drawn from a study of neoadjuvant anti-PD-1 for oral cavity cancer. Study information: Patients without progression got a fourth dose around day 43.

This CDR3 spans 10 amino acids. Looked up from germline, CDR1 is DFQATT and CDR2 is SNEGSKA (reference sequence). The sequences come from tumor tissue, collected before nivolumab (anti-PD-1) treatment. The sequence was collected from a person between 40 and 85 years old with oral cavity squamous cell carcinoma. The chain links TRBV20-1 to TRBJ2-7; D call uncertain. Here the CDR3 reads CSLGTYEQYF. The CDR3 DNA sequence: TGCAGCTTGGGAACCTACGAGCAGTACTTC.